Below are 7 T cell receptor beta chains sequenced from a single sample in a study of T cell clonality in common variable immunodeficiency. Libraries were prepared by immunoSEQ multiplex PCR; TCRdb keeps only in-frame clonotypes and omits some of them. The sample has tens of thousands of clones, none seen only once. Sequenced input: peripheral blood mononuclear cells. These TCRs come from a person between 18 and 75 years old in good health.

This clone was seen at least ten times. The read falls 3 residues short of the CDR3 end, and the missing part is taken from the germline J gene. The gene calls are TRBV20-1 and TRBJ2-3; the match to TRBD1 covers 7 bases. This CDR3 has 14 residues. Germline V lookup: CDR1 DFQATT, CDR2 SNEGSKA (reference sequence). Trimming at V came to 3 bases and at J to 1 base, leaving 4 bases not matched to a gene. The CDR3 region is CSARTTGGTDTQYF. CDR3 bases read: TGCAGTGCTAGGACCACAGGGGGCACAGATACG.

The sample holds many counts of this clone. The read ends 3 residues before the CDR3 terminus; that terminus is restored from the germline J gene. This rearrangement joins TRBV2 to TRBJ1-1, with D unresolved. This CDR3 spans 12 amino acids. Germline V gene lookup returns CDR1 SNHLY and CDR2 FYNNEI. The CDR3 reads CASSDDYRKAFF. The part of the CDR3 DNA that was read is TGTGCCAGCAGCGACGACTACCGAAAA.

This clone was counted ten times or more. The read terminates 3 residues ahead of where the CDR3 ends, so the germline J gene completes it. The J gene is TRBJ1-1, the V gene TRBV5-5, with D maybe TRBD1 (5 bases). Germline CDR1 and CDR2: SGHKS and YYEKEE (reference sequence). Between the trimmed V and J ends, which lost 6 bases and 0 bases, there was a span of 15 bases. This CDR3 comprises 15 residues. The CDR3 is CASTLRGALNTEAFF. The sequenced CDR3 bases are TGTGCCAGCACCTTACGCGGGGCTTTGAACACTGAA. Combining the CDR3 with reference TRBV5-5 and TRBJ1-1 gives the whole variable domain DAGVTQSPTHLIKTRGQQVTLRCSPISGHKSVSWYQQVLGQGPQFIFQYYEKEERGRGNFPDRFSARQFPNYSSELNVNALLLGDSALYLCASTLRGALNTEAFFGQGTRLTVV.

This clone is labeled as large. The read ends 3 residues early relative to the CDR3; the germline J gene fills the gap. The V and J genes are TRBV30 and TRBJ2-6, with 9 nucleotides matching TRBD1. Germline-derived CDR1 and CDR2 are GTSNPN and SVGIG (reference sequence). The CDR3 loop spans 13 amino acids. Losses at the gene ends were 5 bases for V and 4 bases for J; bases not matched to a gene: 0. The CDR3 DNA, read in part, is TGTGCCTGGGGACAGGGGGGGGCCAACGTC. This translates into CAWGQGGANV. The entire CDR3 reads CAWGQGGANVLTF.

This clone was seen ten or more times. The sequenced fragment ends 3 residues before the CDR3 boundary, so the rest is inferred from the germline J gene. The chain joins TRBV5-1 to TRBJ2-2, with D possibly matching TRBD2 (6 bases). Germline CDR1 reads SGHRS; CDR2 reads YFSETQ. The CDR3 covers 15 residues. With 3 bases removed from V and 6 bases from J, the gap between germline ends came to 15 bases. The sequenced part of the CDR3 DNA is TGCGCCAGCAGCTCGACGACACGGGGGTCCGGGGAG. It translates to CASSSTTRGSGE. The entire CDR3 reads CASSSTTRGSGELFF.

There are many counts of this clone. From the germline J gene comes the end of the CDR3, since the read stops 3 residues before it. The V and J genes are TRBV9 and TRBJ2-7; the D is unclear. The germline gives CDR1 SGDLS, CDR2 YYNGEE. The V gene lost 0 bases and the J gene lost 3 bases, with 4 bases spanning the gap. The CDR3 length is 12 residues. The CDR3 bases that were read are TGTGCCAGCAGCGTAGTTCTCTACGAG. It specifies CASSVVLYE. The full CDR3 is CASSVVLYEQYF.

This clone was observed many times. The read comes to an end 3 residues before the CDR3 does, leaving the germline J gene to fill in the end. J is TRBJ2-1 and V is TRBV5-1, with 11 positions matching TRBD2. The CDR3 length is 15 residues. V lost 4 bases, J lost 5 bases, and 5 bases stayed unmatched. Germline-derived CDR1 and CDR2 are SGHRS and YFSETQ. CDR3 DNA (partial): TGCGCCAGCAGCACCACTAGCGGGAGCCACAATGAG. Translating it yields CASSTTSGSHNE. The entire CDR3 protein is CASSTTSGSHNEQFF.